These 28 T cell receptor beta chains came from one sample sequenced in a study of T cells after yellow fever vaccination. TCRdb re-analysed the 5' RACE reads in MiXCR, keeping a single row per CDR3 protein. The sample contains 310,000 or so distinct CDR3 sequences, around 4% of which appear only once. Sequences were derived from PBMCs, sampled on the day of the yellow fever booster vaccination. Receptors originate from a man aged 18 to 35 who received the YFV17D yellow fever vaccine.

This clonotype was counted a few times. This chain joins TRBV5-6 and TRBJ1-3, with a possible D match to TRBD1 (5 bases). Deletions cut 2 bases from V and 9 bases from J, with 18 bases between. CDR3 length: 15 amino acids. Germline CDR1 SGHDT, CDR2 YYEEEE. In nucleotides, the CDR3 is TGTGCCAGCAGCTTCTGGCGGGGCCTGGCCAGCACCATATATTTT. It codes for CASSFWRGLASTIYF.

The V and J genes are TRBV4-3 and TRBJ1-6; no reliable D call. CDR1 and CDR2 from the germline V gene are LGHNA and YSLEER. V lost 6 bases and J lost 10, with 22 bases in between. The CDR3 contains 16 residues. Here the CDR3 DNA reads TGCGCCAGCAGTCCAAGATTCGGGGTGGGAAGCTCACCCCTCCACTTT. It is translated as CASSPRFGVGSSPLHF.

This clonotype was counted a few times. This chain links TRBV27 with TRBJ2-7, with 9 bases lining up with TRBD1. After removal of 6 bases from V and 4 bases from J, the junction contained 7 bases not matched to a gene. Germline V CDR1 and CDR2: MNHEY, SMNVEV (reference sequence). The CDR3 runs 14 residues. CDR3 nucleotide sequence: TGTGCCAGCAGGGGACAGGGAGGAGGATACGAGCAGTACGTC. Its translation is CASRGQGGGYEQYV.

There are many counts of this clonotype. The gene calls are TRBV4-2 and TRBJ2-5, with D hard to call. The ends were cut back, 3 bases at V and 5 bases at J, with 7 bases in the middle. The CDR3 has 12 residues. Germline V gives CDR1 LGHNA, CDR2 YNFKEQ. The chain's CDR3 is CASSQLSETQYF. The CDR3 DNA reads TGTGCCAGCAGCCAGCTTAGTGAGACCCAGTACTTC.

The chain uses TRBV5-4 and TRBJ2-3; the match to TRBD2 covers 9 bases. V shed 0 bases, J shed 7 bases, and the junction held 9 bases outside the gene matches. The CDR3 spans 16 residues. In germline, CDR1 is SGHNT, CDR2 YYREEE (reference sequence). The CDR3 sequence: CASSLGGGGARYTQYF. Written as DNA, the CDR3 is TGTGCCAGCAGCTTGGGAGGCGGGGGGGCTCGATATACGCAGTATTTT.

This clonotype was observed a few times. This chain uses TRBV7-2 with TRBJ1-6, with D unclear. Germline V gives CDR1 SGHTA, CDR2 FQGNSA. The CDR3 contains 14 residues. V was shortened by 5 bases and J by 9 bases, with 14 bases between the two germline ends. The CDR3 DNA is TGTGCCAGCAGCCCACGACATATCGCTTCACCCCTCCACTTT. Translating it yields CASSPRHIASPLHF.

This clonotype showed up many times. The CDR3 DNA reads TGTGCCAGCAGCTTTTCAACTTCCGACAGCGCCTCGGAAGTCCACTTT. Amino acid sequence: CASSFSTSDSASEVHF. The chain joins TRBV5-5 to TRBJ1-6; maybe TRBD1 (5 bases). CDR1 is SGHKS and CDR2 is YYEKEE in the germline V gene (reference sequence). Trimming removed 2 bases at V and 17 bases at J, with 26 bases between. The CDR3 contains 16 residues.

This clonotype came up a few times. The gene calls are TRBV20-1 and TRBJ2-1; D is unclear. The V gene's germline CDR1 is DFQATT and CDR2 SNEGSKA (reference sequence). Deletions cut 1 base from V and 7 bases from J, with 11 bases between. This CDR3 has 13 residues. The chain's CDR3 is CSARAPRRNEQFF. The DNA of the CDR3 is TGCAGTGCTAGAGCCCCTCGGAGAAATGAGCAGTTCTTC.

The gene calls are TRBV6-5 and TRBJ2-3, with a tentative D call TRBD1 (6 bases). The V and J ends lost 2 bases and 6 bases respectively, with 12 bases between them. Per germline, CDR1 MNHEY and CDR2 SVGAGI. This CDR3 is built from 14 residues. The CDR3 loop is CASSYGDDRDTQYF. The CDR3 nucleotides read TGTGCCAGCAGTTACGGCGATGACAGGGATACGCAGTATTTT.

The CDR3 region has the DNA TGTGCCAGCAGACGGGACATCGGTGAAAAACTGTTTTTT. Translation: CASRRDIGEKLFF. This chain joins TRBV5-6 and TRBJ1-4; D possibly corresponds to TRBD1 (6 bases). Germline CDR1 SGHDT, CDR2 YYEEEE. CDR3 size: 13 residues. V shed 5 bases and J shed 7 bases, with 12 bases lying between them.

Only a few counts were recorded for this clonotype. This chain links TRBV5-6 with TRBJ2-5; D is ambiguous. This CDR3 spans 14 amino acids. Germline V lookup: CDR1 SGHDT, CDR2 YYEEEE. V was clipped by 2 bases and J by 8 bases, with 16 bases between them. The CDR3 spells CASSFSYTLGTQYF. DNA of the CDR3: TGTGCCAGCAGCTTCTCTTATACCTTAGGAACCCAGTACTTC.

The chain combines TRBV4-3 with TRBJ2-3; tentatively, D is TRBD1 or TRBD2 (7 bases each). Germline V gene sequence: CDR1 LGHNA, CDR2 YSLEER. V lost 0 bases and J lost 6, with 13 bases in between. CDR3 length: 15 residues. The CDR3 nucleotides read TGCGCCAGCAGCCAAGATTACAGGGGAGGGGATACGCAGTATTTT. Translated: CASSQDYRGGDTQYF.

This clonotype was picked up many times. The rearrangement links TRBV5-1 to TRBJ1-2; no clear D. V gave up 4 bases and J gave up 0 bases, with 13 bases separating them. The CDR3 spans 15 residues. Germline values: CDR1 SGHRS, CDR2 YFSETQ. CDR3 sequence reads: CASSAYPQANYGYTF. The CDR3 DNA reads as TGCGCCAGCAGCGCGTACCCCCAGGCTAACTATGGCTACACCTTC. The full variable domain, in which reference TRBV5-1 and TRBJ1-2 provide the parts outside the CDR3, is KAGVTQTPRYLIKTRGQQVTLSCSPISGHRSVSWYQQTPGQGLQFLFEYFSETQRNKGNFPGRFSGRQFSNSRSEMNVSTLELGDSALYLCASSAYPQANYGYTFGSGTRLTVV.

This clonotype was seen repeatedly, ten times or more. The CDR3 reads CASSRGWRGLTGELFF. The DNA of the CDR3 is TGTGCCAGCAGTAGGGGTTGGCGGGGGCTCACCGGGGAGCTGTTTTTT. V usage is TRBV6-2 or TRBV6-3 and J usage is TRBJ2-2, with D perhaps matching TRBD2 (7 bases). CDR1 and CDR2 from the germline V gene are MNHEY and SVGEGT. This CDR3 is 16 amino acids long. V shed 5 bases and J shed 4 bases, with 17 bases lying between them.

The rearrangement links TRBV12-5 to TRBJ2-1; D ambiguous. V was pared by 3 bases and J by 5 bases, with 8 bases between. This CDR3 is built from 13 residues. CDR1 is LGHNT, CDR2 FRNRAP, per germline. CDR3 nucleotide sequence: TGTGCTAGTGGTTTCTGGGGTAACAATGAGCAGTTCTTC. Protein sequence: CASGFWGNNEQFF. Full variable domain (rest looked up from reference TRBV12-5 and TRBJ2-1): DARVTQTPRHKVTEMGQEVTMRCQPILGHNTVFWYRQTMMQGLELLAYFRNRAPLDDSGMPKDRFSAEMPDATLATLKIQPSEPRDSAVYFCASGFWGNNEQFFGPGTRLTVL.

The rearrangement joins TRBV7-2 to TRBJ2-1; TRBD2 aligns across 7 bases. J was trimmed by 1 base and V by 5 bases; bases with no gene match: 11. This CDR3 contains 17 residues. Germline lookup yields CDR1 SGHTA and CDR2 FQGNSA. The CDR3 DNA reads as TGTGCCAGCAGCCTCGGAGGCGGGGGAGGATCCTACAATGAGCAGTTCTTC. Translation: CASSLGGGGGSYNEQFF.

This clonotype turned up a few times. The chain joins TRBV7-9 to TRBJ2-4, with 10 positions matching TRBD1. V trimming: 5 bases; J trimming: 8 bases; junction bases outside the gene matches: 12. This CDR3 is built from 16 residues. Germline assignment: CDR1 SEHNR and CDR2 FQNEAQ (reference sequence). Here the CDR3 reads CASSPRPGQGRDIQYF. In DNA, the CDR3 is TGTGCCAGCAGCCCTAGACCGGGACAGGGGAGGGACATTCAGTACTTC.

This clonotype was detected ten times or more. The V and J genes are TRBV5-1 and TRBJ1-2; D is undetermined. The germline gives CDR1 SGHRS, CDR2 YFSETQ. Trimming took off 0 bases at V and 7 bases at J, with 7 bases between the two ends. The CDR3 consists of 12 residues. CDR3 amino acids: CASSLDLFGYTF. DNA for the CDR3: TGCGCCAGCAGCTTGGACCTTTTTGGCTACACCTTC.

This clonotype was picked up many times. The chain joins TRBV10-2 to TRBJ1-5; D remains ambiguous. V lost 8 bases, J lost 9 bases, and 17 bases lay in between. The germline gives CDR1 WSHSY, CDR2 SAAADI. This CDR3 comprises 13 residues. The CDR3 nucleotides are TGCGCCAGCGGAGGCCGAGCTTTGGGGCCCCAGCATTTT. It translates to CASGGRALGPQHF.

This clonotype was seen at least ten times. V usage is TRBV6-2 or TRBV6-3 and J usage is TRBJ2-3, with 8 bases lining up with TRBD1. V shed 6 bases and J 5 bases; nucleotides not matched to a gene: 7. This CDR3 comprises 14 residues. Germline CDR1 reads MNHEY; CDR2 reads SVGEGT. CDR3 DNA: TGTGCCAGCAGCCGTGGGACAGGCGTAGATACGCAGTATTTT. It specifies CASSRGTGVDTQYF.

This clonotype was recorded many times. The chain is built from TRBV5-1 and TRBJ2-3, with D possibly matching TRBD1 (5 bases). The CDR3 has 16 residues. Germline V gene sequence: CDR1 SGHRS, CDR2 YFSETQ. Trimming left V 4 bases short and J 2 bases short, with 17 bases between. DNA of the CDR3: TGCGCCAGCAGCCCCGGCGATGGGGCCCTCACAGATACGCAGTATTTT. Amino acids: CASSPGDGALTDTQYF. Complete variable domain (other parts from reference TRBV5-1 and TRBJ2-3): KAGVTQTPRYLIKTRGQQVTLSCSPISGHRSVSWYQQTPGQGLQFLFEYFSETQRNKGNFPGRFSGRQFSNSRSEMNVSTLELGDSALYLCASSPGDGALTDTQYFGPGTRLTVL.

The chain combines TRBV20-1 with TRBJ2-7; TRBD2 aligns across 10 bases. The V segment lost 5 bases and the J segment 4 bases; nucleotides outside the gene matches: 5. This CDR3 has 13 amino acids. The germline gives CDR1 DFQATT, CDR2 SNEGSKA (reference sequence). CDR3 region: CSAASGRGYEQYF. The CDR3 DNA follows: TGCAGTGCTGCAAGCGGGAGGGGGTACGAGCAGTACTTC.

The chain carries TRBV6-6 and TRBJ1-2; no clear D gene. The CDR3 runs 12 residues. Germline CDR1 reads MNHNY; CDR2 reads SVGAGI (reference sequence). V shed 0 bases and J shed 6 bases, with 5 bases lying between them. The CDR3 DNA reads as TGTGCCAGCAGTTACTCGTTTGATGGCTACACCTTC. It is translated as CASSYSFDGYTF.

The table lists this clonotype with many counts. This rearrangement joins TRBV20-1 to TRBJ1-1; D gene ambiguous. The CDR3 has 12 residues. Germline V gene data show CDR1 as DFQATT and CDR2 as SNEGSKA (reference sequence). The V gene lost 6 bases and the J gene lost 1 base, with 9 bases spanning the gap. The CDR3 DNA is TGCAGTGCACTCCCGGGGAACACTGAAGCTTTCTTT. Its translation is CSALPGNTEAFF.

There are many counts of this clonotype. At one boundary the junction diverges from the germline segment, which might be a read error. The J gene is TRBJ2-3, the V gene TRBV5-5, with a weak D call TRBD2 (5 bases). The CDR3 consists of 15 residues. CDR1 is SGHKS, CDR2 YYEKEE, per germline (reference sequence). In DNA form, the CDR3 reads TGTGCCAGCGACTTGGCGGTGGGAGTCACATATACGCAGTATTTT. Its translation is CASDLAVGVTYTQYF.

This clonotype was seen repeatedly, ten times or more. This chain links TRBV20-1 with TRBJ2-5; D is ambiguous. The CDR3 has 11 amino acids. The V gene lost 5 bases and the J gene lost 9 bases, with 13 bases spanning the gap. Germline assignment: CDR1 DFQATT and CDR2 SNEGSKA (reference sequence). This CDR3 is CSAHNARAQYF. CDR3 nucleotide sequence: TGCAGTGCTCACAACGCCCGGGCCCAGTACTTC.

This clonotype has a count of ten or more. V and J are TRBV6-2 or TRBV6-3 and TRBJ2-3; D perhaps matches TRBD1 (6 bases). Between the trimmed V and J ends, which lost 6 bases and 5 bases, there was a span of 9 bases. The CDR3 sequence is 12 residues long. Looked up from germline, CDR1 is MNHEY and CDR2 is SVGEGT. The CDR3 region is CASRQGQDTQYF. CDR3 DNA sequence: TGTGCCAGCAGACAGGGTCAAGATACGCAGTATTTT.

This chain links TRBV3-1 with TRBJ1-5, with D perhaps TRBD1 (6 bases). V was cut by 3 bases and J by 7 bases, with 16 bases left in between. Germline CDR1 reads LGHDT; CDR2 reads YNNKEL (reference sequence). The CDR3 runs 15 residues. The CDR3 DNA reads as TGTGCCAGCAGCCACGGATACAGGGTCGGGCAGCCCCAGCATTTT. It translates to CASSHGYRVGQPQHF. The entire variable domain, with the rest obtained from reference TRBV3-1 and TRBJ1-5, is as follows: DTAVSQTPKYLVTQMGNDKSIKCEQNLGHDTMYWYKQDSKKFLKIMFSYNNKELIINETVPNRFSPKSPDKAHLNLHINSLELGDSAVYFCASSHGYRVGQPQHFGDGTRLSIL.